These 3 T cell receptor beta chains came from one sample sequenced in a study of early T cells in non-severe SARS-CoV-2 infection. TCRdb re-derived calls from the 5' RACE reads in MiXCR, one entry per CDR3 protein. Of roughly 71,000 distinct CDR3 sequences in the sample, roughly 13% were seen once. The specimen sequenced was whole blood. These receptor sequences come from an adult who was a healthcare worker with PCR-confirmed SARS-CoV-2 infection or an uninfected control (not recorded which).

The sample holds a few counts of this clonotype. This chain connects TRBV12-3 or TRBV12-4 to TRBJ2-5, with unresolved D. The germline V and J ends were trimmed by 4 bases and 1 base, with 7 bases remaining between them. This CDR3 has 13 amino acids. The CDR3 DNA reads TGTGCCAGCAGTTCCCTGATCCAAGAGACCCAGTACTTC. It is translated as CASSSLIQETQYF.

This clonotype was seen repeatedly, ten times or more. The rearrangement links TRBV4-1 to TRBJ1-1; D perhaps matches TRBD1 (6 bases). From germline, CDR1 is MGHRA and CDR2 YSYEKL. The CDR3 covers 14 residues. Deletions cut 3 bases from V and 7 bases from J, with 15 bases between. CDR3 bases: TGCGCCAGCAGCCATCCGGCGGGGGCGGATGAAGCTTTCTTT. It codes for CASSHPAGADEAFF.

V and J are TRBV2 and TRBJ2-1; 8 bases align to TRBD2. The CDR3 covers 12 residues. Germline CDR1 is SNHLY and CDR2 is FYNNEI. V shed 6 bases and J 8 bases; nucleotides not matched to a gene: 3. CDR3 residues: CASSGGGHEQFF. The CDR3 coding sequence is TGTGCCAGCAGCGGGGGGGGTCATGAGCAGTTCTTC.